These T cell receptor beta chains were read from a single sample in a study of T cells in Graves' hyperthyroidism and ophthalmopathy. TCRdb redid the calling of the multiplex PCR reads with MiXCR, one entry per CDR3 protein. The table shows around 600,000 distinct CDR3 sequences, with approximately 42% occurring only once. Sequencing input: peripheral blood or thyroid tissue (not recorded which). These TCRs come from an adult man with Graves' disease, either hyperthyroidism or ophthalmopathy (not recorded which). CDR3s include the opening cysteine and the closing phenylalanine or tryptophan. Each record gives: clone size, V gene, D gene, J gene, CDR3 protein, CDR3 DNA. D genes are given only for firm matches. Not all rows give a size; the values are once, few, many and, for expanded clones, a class.

abundance: NA; v_gene: TRBV20-1; d_gene: TRBD1; j_gene: TRBJ1-5; CDR3aa: CSARDPSGTDNQPQHF; CDR3nt: TGCAGTGCTAGAGACCCATCTGGGACAGACAATCAGCCCCAGCATTTT
abundance: NA; v_gene: TRBV29-1; d_gene: NA; j_gene: TRBJ2-3; CDR3aa: CSVEDPGTSGTDTQYF; CDR3nt: TGCAGCGTTGAAGATCCAGGGACCTCGGGGACAGATACGCAGTATTTT
abundance: many; v_gene: TRBV5-1; d_gene: NA; j_gene: TRBJ2-7; CDR3aa: CASSLIGGGYEQYF; CDR3nt: TGCGCCAGCAGTTTGATCGGGGGAGGCTACGAGCAGTACTTC
abundance: NA; v_gene: TRBV12-3/TRBV12-4; d_gene: TRBD2; j_gene: TRBJ2-5; CDR3aa: CASSTDRGGEETQYF; CDR3nt: TGTGCCAGCAGTACCGACCGCGGGGGGGAAGAGACCCAGTACTTC
abundance: NA; v_gene: TRBV6-1; d_gene: NA; j_gene: TRBJ2-7; CDR3aa: CASLSFQGLYEQYF; CDR3nt: TGTGCCAGCCTAAGCTTTCAAGGTCTCTACGAGCAGTACTTC
abundance: many; v_gene: TRBV10-3; d_gene: NA; j_gene: TRBJ1-5; CDR3aa: CAISAGADQPQHF; CDR3nt: TGTGCCATCAGCGCAGGGGCGGATCAGCCCCAGCATTTT
abundance: few; v_gene: TRBV9; d_gene: TRBD1; j_gene: TRBJ1-6; CDR3aa: CASCPGTGTFQDSPLHF; CDR3nt: TGTGCCAGCTGTCCCGGGACAGGGACGTTTCAGGATTCACCCCTCCACTTT
abundance: few; v_gene: TRBV10-2; d_gene: NA; j_gene: TRBJ1-5; CDR3aa: CASSLRGGSQPQHF; CDR3nt: TGTGCCAGCAGTTTACGGGGAGGGAGTCAGCCCCAGCATTTT
abundance: NA; v_gene: TRBV12-5; d_gene: NA; j_gene: TRBJ1-1; CDR3aa: CASVWEGNTEAFF; CDR3nt: TGTGCTAGTGTCTGGGAGGGAAACACTGAAGCTTTCTTT
abundance: many; v_gene: TRBV10-2; d_gene: NA; j_gene: TRBJ1-2; CDR3aa: CANSDSPRDGYTF; CDR3nt: TGCGCCAACTCGGACAGTCCAAGGGATGGCTACACCTTC
abundance: few; v_gene: TRBV7-9; d_gene: NA; j_gene: TRBJ1-1; CDR3aa: CASSPRQMNTEAFF; CDR3nt: TGTGCCAGCAGCCCCAGACAGATGAACACTGAAGCTTTCTTT
abundance: few; v_gene: TRBV10-1; d_gene: NA; j_gene: TRBJ2-3; CDR3aa: CASSASPGGTDTQYF; CDR3nt: TGCGCCAGCAGTGCCTCCCCAGGGGGGACAGATACGCAGTATTTT
abundance: NA; v_gene: TRBV20-1; d_gene: NA; j_gene: TRBJ1-2; CDR3aa: CSARDRGTNYGYTF; CDR3nt: TGCAGTGCTAGAGATCGAGGGACTAACTATGGCTACACCTTC
abundance: NA; v_gene: TRBV2; d_gene: NA; j_gene: TRBJ2-7; CDR3aa: CASAYRTEAYEQYF; CDR3nt: TGTGCCAGCGCGTACCGGACAGAGGCCTACGAGCAGTACTTC
abundance: many; v_gene: TRBV10-3; d_gene: TRBD1; j_gene: TRBJ1-4; CDR3aa: CAIAPGGNEKLFF; CDR3nt: TGTGCCATCGCTCCAGGGGGGAATGAAAAACTGTTTTTT
abundance: NA; v_gene: TRBV12-3/TRBV12-4; d_gene: NA; j_gene: TRBJ2-7; CDR3aa: CASSIGRKVYEQYF; CDR3nt: TGTGCCAGCAGTATAGGCCGGAAGGTCTACGAGCAGTACTTC
abundance: NA; v_gene: TRBV2; d_gene: NA; j_gene: TRBJ1-2; CDR3aa: CASSYNQGANYGYTF; CDR3nt: TGTGCCAGCAGTTACAACCAGGGAGCTAACTATGGCTACACCTTC
abundance: few; v_gene: TRBV5-1; d_gene: TRBD1; j_gene: TRBJ1-3; CDR3aa: CASSLGTGSQFSGNTIYF; CDR3nt: TGCGCCAGCAGCTTGGGGACAGGGTCCCAATTCTCTGGAAACACCATATATTTT
abundance: NA; v_gene: TRBV6-5; d_gene: NA; j_gene: TRBJ2-6; CDR3aa: CASSLEEGPGANVLTF; CDR3nt: TGTGCCAGCAGCCTAGAGGAGGGGCCTGGGGCCAACGTCCTGACTTTC
abundance: NA; v_gene: TRBV20-1; d_gene: NA; j_gene: TRBJ1-5; CDR3aa: CSARVGENQPQHF; CDR3nt: TGCAGTGCTAGAGTTGGGGAAAATCAGCCCCAGCATTTT
abundance: NA; v_gene: TRBV25-1; d_gene: NA; j_gene: TRBJ1-3; CDR3aa: CASLPPSSGNTIYF; CDR3nt: TGTGCCAGCCTGCCTCCGAGTTCTGGAAACACCATATATTTT
abundance: few; v_gene: TRBV20-1; d_gene: NA; j_gene: TRBJ1-5; CDR3aa: CSARDSSRGGGNQPQHF; CDR3nt: TGCAGTGCTAGAGATTCTTCCAGGGGAGGCGGCAATCAGCCCCAGCATTTT
abundance: NA; v_gene: TRBV7-2; d_gene: NA; j_gene: TRBJ1-2; CDR3aa: CASDGGRRSGYTF; CDR3nt: TGTGCCAGCGACGGGGGGAGGCGGAGCGGCTACACCTTC
abundance: NA; v_gene: TRBV19; d_gene: NA; j_gene: TRBJ2-7; CDR3aa: CASSTAFGGIHEQYF; CDR3nt: TGTGCCAGTAGTACGGCCTTCGGGGGTATACACGAGCAGTACTTC
abundance: NA; v_gene: TRBV4-1; d_gene: TRBD2; j_gene: TRBJ2-2; CDR3aa: CASAGGLRIRTGELFF; CDR3nt: TGCGCCAGCGCCGGGGGGTTAAGGATTCGGACCGGGGAGCTGTTTTTT
abundance: many; v_gene: TRBV10-3; d_gene: NA; j_gene: TRBJ1-2; CDR3aa: CAIQVGSYGYTF; CDR3nt: TGTGCCATCCAAGTAGGGAGCTATGGCTACACCTTC
abundance: NA; v_gene: TRBV2; d_gene: TRBD1; j_gene: TRBJ1-3; CDR3aa: CASSGRTGDTIYF; CDR3nt: TGTGCCAGCAGCGGACGGACAGGGGACACCATATATTTT
abundance: many; v_gene: TRBV29-1; d_gene: NA; j_gene: TRBJ1-2; CDR3aa: CSVAGTTLYYGYTF; CDR3nt: TGCAGCGTTGCCGGGACTACACTATACTATGGCTACACCTTC
abundance: few; v_gene: TRBV5-6; d_gene: NA; j_gene: TRBJ2-7; CDR3aa: CASSLAGTGPAEQYF; CDR3nt: TGTGCCAGCAGCTTGGCCGGGACGGGCCCCGCCGAGCAGTACTTC
abundance: once; v_gene: TRBV18; d_gene: NA; j_gene: TRBJ1-6; CDR3aa: CASSQKPVSPLHF; CDR3nt: TGTGCCAGCTCCCAAAAACCGGTATCACCCCTCCACTTT
abundance: NA; v_gene: TRBV5-1; d_gene: TRBD1; j_gene: TRBJ1-6; CDR3aa: CASSPTGGYNSPLHF; CDR3nt: TGCGCCAGCAGCCCGACAGGGGGCTATAATTCACCCCTCCACTTT
abundance: NA; v_gene: TRBV7-9; d_gene: TRBD1; j_gene: TRBJ2-7; CDR3aa: CASSPDRALPSYEQYF; CDR3nt: TGCGCCAGCAGCCCGGACAGGGCCCTACCCTCCTACGAGCAGTACTTC
abundance: few; v_gene: TRBV6-5; d_gene: TRBD1; j_gene: TRBJ1-6; CDR3aa: CASRHGQGARHNSPLHF; CDR3nt: TGTGCCAGCAGACACGGACAGGGGGCGAGACATAATTCACCCCTCCACTTT
abundance: NA; v_gene: TRBV7-9; d_gene: TRBD1; j_gene: TRBJ2-7; CDR3aa: CASSWTGTGMGDEQYF; CDR3nt: TGTGCCAGCAGCTGGACCGGGACAGGGATGGGAGACGAGCAGTACTTC
abundance: many; v_gene: TRBV6-5; d_gene: NA; j_gene: TRBJ1-6; CDR3aa: CASSYETDLNSPLHF; CDR3nt: TGTGCCAGCAGTTACGAGACAGACCTTAATTCACCCCTCCACTTT
abundance: once; v_gene: TRBV2; d_gene: NA; j_gene: TRBJ1-1; CDR3aa: CASRTVMNTEAFF; CDR3nt: TGTGCCAGCAGGACAGTGATGAACACTGAAGCTTTCTTT
abundance: many; v_gene: TRBV29-1; d_gene: NA; j_gene: TRBJ1-2; CDR3aa: CSVGVTNYGYTF; CDR3nt: TGCAGCGTAGGGGTGACTAACTATGGCTACACCTTC
abundance: once; v_gene: TRBV15; d_gene: NA; j_gene: TRBJ1-1; CDR3aa: CATSSWGVTEAFF; CDR3nt: TGTGCCACCAGCAGTTGGGGCGTCACTGAAGCTTTCTTT
abundance: many; v_gene: TRBV24-1; d_gene: NA; j_gene: TRBJ1-1; CDR3aa: CATAGSGLGTEAFF; CDR3nt: TGTGCCACCGCGGGGTCTGGTTTGGGCACTGAAGCTTTCTTT